The T cell receptor (beta chain) under discussion was sequenced for a study of T-cell reconstitution after alpha-beta-depleted transplantation in children. Study-level points and caveats: Surviving recipient cells, namely T cells and thymic progenitors, were the source of high day-60 TCRbeta diversity in some patients. Diversity and T-cell counts at one year after transplant derived mostly from new T cells. About two months after transplant, alpha-beta T cells reportedly came from several hundred expanded graft clones.

At least ten counts were recorded for this clonotype. Antigen: not known. CDR3 size: 16 residues. Germline CDR1 is MGHDK and CDR2 is SYGVNS. V dropped 6 bases and J dropped 2; count of bases not matched to a gene: 9. During its preparation, the TCRbeta library received unique molecular identifiers. A single record per CDR3 protein comes from TCRdb applying MiXCR to the PCR reads. This repertoire shows some 840,000 distinct CDR3 sequences, 16% found once; its top ten account for approximately 5%. The chain couples TRBV25-1 to TRBJ2-5, with 10 nucleotides matching TRBD1. The sequencing here drew on PBMCs, mostly from graft donor cells, taken 360 days after TCRalphabeta/CD19-depleted stem cell transplant. This clonotype was obtained from a male patient aged 10-17 years who had a stem cell transplant for acute lymphoblastic leukemia, so the T cells may come from the graft donor. CDR3 sequence (DNA): TGTGCCAGCAGCCCGGCCGGACAGGGGGAGCAAGAGACCCAGTACTTC. Its translation is CASSPAGQGEQETQYF.